These 14 T cell receptor beta chains were sequenced from one sample in a study of blood T cell repertoires in COVID-19. Repertoires were generated with immunoSEQ multiplex PCR, while TCRdb's copy carries only in-frame clones and drops some. The sample contains over 250,000 clones, around 84% of which appear only once. Specimen: PBMCs or T cells enriched from blood (not recorded which). These receptors all come from a man aged 35 to 55 who had been exposed to COVID-19.

The chain is built from TRBV2 and TRBJ2-1; 11 nucleotides match TRBD2. Losses at the gene ends were 6 bases for V and 4 bases for J; bases not matched to a gene: 5. Germline V gene sequence: CDR1 SNHLY, CDR2 FYNNEI. The CDR3 has 15 residues. CDR3 sequence reads: CASRETSGSYNEQFF. The DNA of the CDR3 is TGTGCCAGCAGAGAAACTAGCGGGAGTTACAATGAGCAGTTCTTC.

This chain joins TRBV12-3 or TRBV12-4 and TRBJ2-1; D remains unclear. Trimming removed 8 bases from V and 12 bases from J, with 14 bases in between. CDR3 length equals 11 residues. The CDR3 protein is CASAARLGQFF. The CDR3 DNA sequence: TGTGCCAGCGCCGCCAGGCTCGGGCAGTTCTTC.

The chain uses TRBV27 and TRBJ2-2; TRBD2 might be the D (5 bases). The CDR3 is 15 residues long. The germline gives CDR1 MNHEY, CDR2 SMNVEV (reference sequence). Trimming took off 6 bases at V and 5 bases at J, with 16 bases between the two ends. CDR3 protein: CASRRESRSTGELFF. As DNA, the CDR3 is TGTGCCAGCAGAAGGGAGAGCAGAAGTACCGGGGAGCTGTTTTTT.

The chain links TRBV3-1 (or the pseudogene TRBV3-2) to TRBJ2-7, with D unclear. The ends were cut back, 1 base at V and 7 bases at J, with 11 bases in the middle. The CDR3 consists of 13 residues. Germline V gives CDR1 LGHDT, CDR2 YNNKEL (reference sequence). CDR3 protein: CASSQVLTGEQYF. CDR3 sequence (DNA): TGTGCCAGCAGCCAAGTATTAACGGGTGAGCAGTACTTC.

The chain employs TRBV30 and TRBJ2-7, with D tentatively TRBD2 (5 bases). The CDR3 is 15 amino acids. Trimming left V 0 bases short and J 3 bases short, with 15 bases between. CDR1 is GTSNPN and CDR2 is SVGIG in the germline V gene (reference sequence). CDR3 DNA sequence: TGTGCCTGGAGTGTACGCGGAGGAACTTTCTACGAGCAGTACTTC. Translation gives CAWSVRGGTFYEQYF.

This clone came up once. The gene calls are TRBV11-2 and TRBJ2-1, with TRBD2 as a possible D gene (6 bases). The CDR3 sequence is 17 residues long. Trimming left V 5 bases short and J 0 bases short, with 17 bases between. Germline CDR1 and CDR2: SGHAT and FQNNGV. For the CDR3, the DNA is TGTGCCAGCAGCCTTCGATTAGCGGAAAGCTCCTACAATGAGCAGTTCTTC. It yields the protein CASSLRLAESSYNEQFF.

This chain uses TRBV7-9 with TRBJ1-5, with D possibly matching TRBD1 (5 bases). This CDR3 has 13 amino acids. Trimming took 1 base from V and 4 from J, leaving 5 bases between them. CDR1 SEHNR and CDR2 FQNEAQ come from the germline V gene (reference sequence). The CDR3 loop reads CASSLGQNQPQHF. DNA for the CDR3: TGTGCCAGCAGCTTAGGACAGAATCAGCCCCAGCATTTT.

The gene calls are TRBV5-5 and TRBJ2-7; TRBD1 is a possible D gene (6 bases). The CDR3 covers 15 residues. Trimming took 5 bases from V and 6 from J, leaving 21 bases between them. CDR1 and CDR2 from the germline V gene are SGHKS and YYEKEE (reference sequence). The CDR3 reads CASSFSTGFASEQYF. CDR3 nucleotides: TGTGCCAGCAGTTTTTCAACAGGGTTCGCCTCCGAGCAGTACTTC. Complete variable domain (other parts from reference TRBV5-5 and TRBJ2-7): DAGVTQSPTHLIKTRGQQVTLRCSPISGHKSVSWYQQVLGQGPQFIFQYYEKEERGRGNFPDRFSARQFPNYSSELNVNALLLGDSALYLCASSFSTGFASEQYFGPGTRLTVT.

V is TRBV5-1 and J is TRBJ1-2; 7 positions match TRBD1. The CDR3 sequence is 16 residues long. Germline CDR1 and CDR2: SGHRS and YFSETQ. The V segment lost 4 bases and the J segment 3 bases; nucleotides outside the gene matches: 12. The CDR3 DNA is TGCGCCAGCAGCCGCGGCGAGAATCAGGGGGACTATGGCTACACCTTC. This encodes CASSRGENQGDYGYTF.

The chain joins TRBV2 to TRBJ2-6, with 7 bases matching TRBD1. Trimming at V came to 6 bases and at J to 2 bases, leaving 4 bases not matched to a gene. Germline CDR1 SNHLY, CDR2 FYNNEI. CDR3 length: 15 amino acids. CDR3 coding DNA: TGTGCCAGCAGAGACAGGGTGGCTGGGGCCAACGTCCTGACTTTC. It yields the protein CASRDRVAGANVLTF.

CDR3 protein: CAWSVPMAGQEAFF. The CDR3 DNA follows: TGTGCCTGGAGTGTACCGATGGCAGGACAAGAAGCTTTCTTT. V gene TRBV30 combines with J gene TRBJ1-1; TRBD1 is a possible D gene (5 bases). The germline V gene has CDR1 GTSNPN and CDR2 SVGIG (reference sequence). This CDR3 has 14 residues. Trimming pared 0 bases from V and 8 bases from J, leaving 16 bases between. Full variable domain (outside the CDR3, taken from reference TRBV30 and TRBJ1-1): SQTIHQWPATLVQPVGSPLSLECTVEGTSNPNLYWYRQAAGRGLQLLFYSVGIGQISSEVPQNLSASRPQDRQFILSSKKLLLSDSGFYLCAWSVPMAGQEAFFGQGTRLTVV.

J is TRBJ1-2 and V is TRBV2; 7 bases match TRBD1. V lost 7 bases, J lost 4 bases, and 6 bases stayed unmatched. The germline gives CDR1 SNHLY, CDR2 FYNNEI. The CDR3 loop spans 13 amino acids. This CDR3 reads CASNRDRGYGYTF. CDR3 bases: TGTGCCAGCAACCGGGACAGAGGCTATGGCTACACCTTC. The variable domain in full, with the rest retrieved from reference TRBV2 and TRBJ1-2, is EPEVTQTPSHQVTQMGQEVILRCVPISNHLYFYWYRQILGQKVEFLVSFYNNEISEKSEIFDDQFSVERPDGSNFTLKIRSTKLEDSAMYFCASNRDRGYGYTFGSGTRLTVV.

The gene calls are TRBV13 and TRBJ2-3, with 11 bases aligning to TRBD2. CDR3 length: 16 residues. V gave up 4 bases and J gave up 4 bases; unmatched junction bases: 7. CDR1 PRHDT and CDR2 FYEKMQ come from the germline V gene (reference sequence). The CDR3 loop is CASSSPSGRTPDTQYF. CDR3 in DNA: TGTGCCAGCAGCTCACCTAGCGGGAGGACGCCAGATACGCAGTATTTT. The full variable domain, in which reference TRBV13 and TRBJ2-3 provide the parts outside the CDR3, is AAGVIQSPRHLIKEKRETATLKCYPIPRHDTVYWYQQGPGQDPQFLISFYEKMQSDKGSIPDRFSAQQFSDYHSELNMSSLELGDSALYFCASSSPSGRTPDTQYFGPGTRLTVL.

The CDR3 spells CSVDPRDSLYGYTF. CDR3 bases: TGCAGCGTGGACCCGCGGGACAGCCTCTATGGCTACACCTTC. The rearrangement uses TRBV29-1 and TRBJ1-2, with 7 bases that match TRBD1. This CDR3 has 14 amino acids. The germline gives CDR1 SQVTM, CDR2 ANQGSEA. After removal of 6 bases from V and 4 bases from J, the junction contained 11 bases not matched to a gene. Looking up the rest from reference TRBV29-1 and TRBJ1-2 gives the full variable domain: SAVISQKPSRDICQRGTSLTIQCQVDSQVTMMFWYRQQPGQSLTLIATANQGSEATYESGFVIDKFPISRPNLTFSTLTVSNMSPEDSSIYLCSVDPRDSLYGYTFGSGTRLTVV.